The entry that follows covers one T cell receptor (beta chain) sequence. V dropped 0 bases and J dropped 7 bases, with 13 bases sitting between them. This CDR3 has 15 residues. CDR1 and CDR2 (germline): LGHNA, YNFKEQ. The sample comes from a study of cytomegalovirus exposure and HLA in healthy donors. Researchers ran the PCR with 60 Vbeta and 13 Jbeta primers. Method: immunoSEQ multiplex PCR; TCRdb's copy keeps in-frame clones and lacks some. The table shows some 90,000 clones, with roughly 79% occurring only once. Sequencing was performed on PBMCs. This clonotype was sampled from a man between 25 and 39 years old in good health and CMV-seronegative. The chain links TRBV4-2 to TRBJ2-1; no firm D call. For the CDR3, the DNA is TGTGCCAGCAGCCAAGATACGGGTAGCTTTAATGAGCAGTTCTTC. Its translation is CASSQDTGSFNEQFF.